A selection of T cell receptor beta chains follows, all from one sample in a study of blood T cell repertoires in COVID-19. The protocol was immunoSEQ multiplex PCR, while the TCRdb copy is restricted to in-frame clones and leaves out a portion. The sample records under 200,000 clones, about four fifths being singletons. Material for sequencing was peripheral blood. The origin of the receptors is a man aged 65 to 79 with active or convalescent COVID-19. CDR3s include the opening cysteine and the closing phenylalanine or tryptophan. D genes are given only for firm matches. Clone size is stated in some rows and not others, as once, few, many or a class when expanded.

D gene: TRBD1; J gene: TRBJ1-1; V gene: TRBV7-8; clone size: few; CDR3 DNA: TGTGCCAGCAGCCCAAGACAGGGTGCGAACACTGAAGCTTTCTTT; CDR3 protein: CASSPRQGANTEAFF
D gene: TRBD1; J gene: TRBJ1-2; V gene: TRBV2; clone size: NA; CDR3 DNA: TGTGCCAGCATTTCAGACAGGGTGTATGGCTACACCTTC; CDR3 protein: CASISDRVYGYTF
D gene: NA; J gene: TRBJ2-5; V gene: TRBV11-2; clone size: NA; CDR3 DNA: TGTGCCAGCAGCTTAGATGAAGGGGTGGAGACCCAGTACTTC; CDR3 protein: CASSLDEGVETQYF
D gene: NA; J gene: TRBJ1-1; V gene: TRBV6-2/TRBV6-3; clone size: NA; CDR3 DNA: TGTGCCAGCAGTTACACGAGGGCTGAAGCTTTCTTT; CDR3 protein: CASSYTRAEAFF
D gene: TRBD1; J gene: TRBJ1-2; V gene: TRBV7-2; clone size: NA; CDR3 DNA: TGTGCCAGCAGCTCGTCACTTACAGGGGCGGATGGCTACACCTTC; CDR3 protein: CASSSSLTGADGYTF
D gene: NA; J gene: TRBJ1-6; V gene: TRBV12-3/TRBV12-4; clone size: NA; CDR3 DNA: TGTGCCAGCAGTCTTCAGGGTGGATCACCCCTCCACTTT; CDR3 protein: CASSLQGGSPLHF
D gene: NA; J gene: TRBJ1-3; V gene: TRBV5-5; clone size: NA; CDR3 DNA: TGTGCCAGCAGTCGACAGATCACCCCTGGAAACACCATATATTTT; CDR3 protein: CASSRQITPGNTIYF
D gene: NA; J gene: TRBJ1-3; V gene: TRBV6-5; clone size: NA; CDR3 DNA: TGTGCCAGCTTCACTGGAAACACCATATATTTT; CDR3 protein: CASFTGNTIYF
D gene: NA; J gene: TRBJ2-5; V gene: TRBV14; clone size: NA; CDR3 DNA: TGTGCCAGCAGCCACCGACTGACAGTGCCGGCGGGGGCTCAAGAGACCCAGTACTTC; CDR3 protein: CASSHRLTVPAGAQETQYF
D gene: NA; J gene: TRBJ1-3; V gene: TRBV28; clone size: NA; CDR3 DNA: TGTGCCAGCAGTTTAAGGGGTCGGTCTGGAAACACCATATATTTT; CDR3 protein: CASSLRGRSGNTIYF
D gene: TRBD1; J gene: TRBJ1-1; V gene: TRBV27; clone size: NA; CDR3 DNA: TGTGCCAGCAGTTTCCGCCCCCCGGACAGGGGTATCACTGAAGCTTTCTTT; CDR3 protein: CASSFRPPDRGITEAFF
D gene: TRBD2; J gene: TRBJ2-1; V gene: TRBV10-3; clone size: few; CDR3 DNA: TGTGCCATCAGTGAGTCGAACGGGAGGTCCTACAATGAGCAGTTCTTC; CDR3 protein: CAISESNGRSYNEQFF
D gene: NA; J gene: TRBJ1-2; V gene: TRBV7-2; clone size: NA; CDR3 DNA: TGTGCCAGCCCCAACAAGGGCCTAATAACGGGGGGCTACACCTTC; CDR3 protein: CASPNKGLITGGYTF
D gene: NA; J gene: TRBJ2-7; V gene: TRBV5-1; clone size: few; CDR3 DNA: TGCGCCAGCAGCCCATCGCGTCCGCGAGAGCAGTACTTC; CDR3 protein: CASSPSRPREQYF
D gene: NA; J gene: TRBJ2-3; V gene: TRBV9; clone size: NA; CDR3 DNA: TGTGCCAGCAGCATCAGAGGGAGCACAGATACGCAGTATTTT; CDR3 protein: CASSIRGSTDTQYF
D gene: TRBD1; J gene: TRBJ2-7; V gene: TRBV6-6; clone size: NA; CDR3 DNA: TGTGCCAGCATAAATACAGGGGCGGAATCCTACGAGCAGTACTTC; CDR3 protein: CASINTGAESYEQYF
D gene: TRBD2; J gene: TRBJ2-5; V gene: TRBV3-1/TRBV3-2; clone size: NA; CDR3 DNA: TGTGCCAGCAGCTATAGCGGGGGGGACCAAGAGACCCAGTACTTC; CDR3 protein: CASSYSGGDQETQYF
D gene: TRBD1; J gene: TRBJ1-2; V gene: TRBV7-9; clone size: NA; CDR3 DNA: TGTGCCAGCAGCCTCGGGACAGGGACATATGGCTACACCTTC; CDR3 protein: CASSLGTGTYGYTF
D gene: NA; J gene: TRBJ1-1; V gene: TRBV6-2/TRBV6-3; clone size: NA; CDR3 DNA: TGTGCCAGCAGCAAACAGGGTGTGGACACTGAAGCTTTCTTT; CDR3 protein: CASSKQGVDTEAFF
D gene: TRBD2; J gene: TRBJ2-2; V gene: TRBV3-1/TRBV3-2; clone size: NA; CDR3 DNA: TGTGCCAGCAGCCCCGGGGGCCTAGCGGGAGGTTCCGGGGAGCTGTTTTTT; CDR3 protein: CASSPGGLAGGSGELFF
D gene: TRBD1; J gene: TRBJ1-2; V gene: TRBV19; clone size: NA; CDR3 DNA: TGTGCCAGTACCAACAGGGGCTTAGGAGGCTACACCTTC; CDR3 protein: CASTNRGLGGYTF
D gene: TRBD1; J gene: TRBJ1-1; V gene: TRBV6-5; clone size: NA; CDR3 DNA: TGTGCCAGCAGTCCCGGGACAGGGCCTGAAGCTTTCTTT; CDR3 protein: CASSPGTGPEAFF
D gene: TRBD2; J gene: TRBJ2-3; V gene: TRBV28; clone size: NA; CDR3 DNA: TGTGCCATCGGGGGGGGCACAGATACGCAGTATTTT; CDR3 protein: CAIGGGTDTQYF
D gene: NA; J gene: TRBJ2-1; V gene: TRBV28; clone size: NA; CDR3 DNA: TGTGCCAGCGGACTTCTCCACCGAGATAATGAGCAGTTCTTC; CDR3 protein: CASGLLHRDNEQFF
D gene: TRBD1; J gene: TRBJ2-7; V gene: TRBV5-8; clone size: NA; CDR3 DNA: TGTGCCAGCAGCCTCCGGACAGGGGGCTACGAGCAGTACTTC; CDR3 protein: CASSLRTGGYEQYF
D gene: NA; J gene: TRBJ2-1; V gene: TRBV6-5; clone size: NA; CDR3 DNA: TGTGCCAGCAGTTACTATGAGGGAGCCGGCTACAATGAGCAGTTCTTC; CDR3 protein: CASSYYEGAGYNEQFF
D gene: TRBD2; J gene: TRBJ2-5; V gene: TRBV7-6; clone size: few; CDR3 DNA: TGTGCCAGCAGCTTAAGTAGCGGGGGCCCACAAGAGACCCAGTACTTC; CDR3 protein: CASSLSSGGPQETQYF
D gene: TRBD2; J gene: TRBJ2-5; V gene: TRBV29-1; clone size: NA; CDR3 DNA: TGCAGCGTCTCAGGACTAGCGGGCCAAGAGACCCAGTACTTC; CDR3 protein: CSVSGLAGQETQYF
D gene: TRBD1; J gene: TRBJ1-1; V gene: TRBV19; clone size: NA; CDR3 DNA: TGTGCCAGTAGTGTGGACAGGGGAGGGAACACTGAAGCTTTCTTT; CDR3 protein: CASSVDRGGNTEAFF
D gene: NA; J gene: TRBJ1-1; V gene: TRBV12-3/TRBV12-4; clone size: once; CDR3 DNA: TGTGCCAGCACCCTAACAGGTAACACTGAAGCTTTCTTT; CDR3 protein: CASTLTGNTEAFF
D gene: NA; J gene: TRBJ1-3; V gene: TRBV25-1; clone size: NA; CDR3 DNA: TGTGCCAGCAGGCAAGACAGCAACTCTGGAAACACCATATATTTT; CDR3 protein: CASRQDSNSGNTIYF
D gene: NA; J gene: TRBJ1-1; V gene: TRBV5-6; clone size: NA; CDR3 DNA: TGTGCCAGCAGCTTGAGAGTTAACACTGAAGCTTTCTTT; CDR3 protein: CASSLRVNTEAFF
D gene: NA; J gene: TRBJ1-2; V gene: TRBV5-1; clone size: NA; CDR3 DNA: TGCGCCAGCAGCATGACTCGTGGCGCTGACTATGGCTACACCTTC; CDR3 protein: CASSMTRGADYGYTF
D gene: NA; J gene: TRBJ2-5; V gene: TRBV5-1; clone size: NA; CDR3 DNA: TGCGCCAGCAGCCCGAACGGCGTTGGGGGCGGAGAGACCCAGTACTTC; CDR3 protein: CASSPNGVGGGETQYF
D gene: NA; J gene: TRBJ1-5; V gene: TRBV6-2/TRBV6-3; clone size: NA; CDR3 DNA: TGTGCCAGCAGTCAGGGATATCAGCCCCAGCATTTT; CDR3 protein: CASSQGYQPQHF
D gene: TRBD1; J gene: TRBJ1-6; V gene: TRBV4-2; clone size: NA; CDR3 DNA: TGTGCCAGCAGCCAAACTCCAAACAGGGGGACCGATTCACCCCTCCACTTT; CDR3 protein: CASSQTPNRGTDSPLHF
D gene: NA; J gene: TRBJ1-5; V gene: TRBV7-8; clone size: NA; CDR3 DNA: TGTGCCAGCAGCCCGGGGCAGGGGCATCAGCCCCAGCATTTT; CDR3 protein: CASSPGQGHQPQHF
D gene: NA; J gene: TRBJ1-5; V gene: TRBV3-1/TRBV3-2; clone size: NA; CDR3 DNA: TGTGCCAGCAGCCAAGATAGAGGGCAGCCCCAGCATTTT; CDR3 protein: CASSQDRGQPQHF
D gene: NA; J gene: TRBJ1-1; V gene: TRBV19; clone size: NA; CDR3 DNA: TGTGCCAGTAGGAAGGGGGAGCCCCTCACTGAAGCTTTCTTT; CDR3 protein: CASRKGEPLTEAFF
D gene: TRBD1; J gene: TRBJ1-1; V gene: TRBV7-6; clone size: NA; CDR3 DNA: TGTGCCAGCAGCTTAGCTGCTTGGGCAGGGGGAGAGACTGAAGCTTTCTTT; CDR3 protein: CASSLAAWAGGETEAFF
D gene: NA; J gene: TRBJ1-3; V gene: TRBV7-2; clone size: NA; CDR3 DNA: TGTGCCAGCAGCCAAAGCCCAGGCACTGGAAACACCATATATTTT; CDR3 protein: CASSQSPGTGNTIYF
D gene: NA; J gene: TRBJ1-5; V gene: TRBV20-1; clone size: NA; CDR3 DNA: TGCAGTGCTAGTACGGGTGGCAGTGTGGATCAGCCCCAGCATTTT; CDR3 protein: CSASTGGSVDQPQHF
D gene: TRBD1; J gene: TRBJ1-1; V gene: TRBV10-3; clone size: NA; CDR3 DNA: TGTGCCACGAGGGGACAGGGGTCATCCGTAGGCACTGAAGCTTTCTTT; CDR3 protein: CATRGQGSSVGTEAFF
D gene: TRBD2; J gene: TRBJ2-1; V gene: TRBV10-3; clone size: NA; CDR3 DNA: TGTGCCATCAGTGAGAGGTCTAGCGGGGAAGGTGAGCAGTTCTTC; CDR3 protein: CAISERSSGEGEQFF
D gene: NA; J gene: TRBJ1-3; V gene: TRBV11-2; clone size: NA; CDR3 DNA: TGTGCCAGCAGCCCGAAGAGCTCTGGAAACACCATATATTTT; CDR3 protein: CASSPKSSGNTIYF
D gene: TRBD1; J gene: TRBJ1-2; V gene: TRBV4-2; clone size: NA; CDR3 DNA: TGTGCCAGCAGCTCCGACAGGGACTATGGCTACACCTTC; CDR3 protein: CASSSDRDYGYTF
D gene: NA; J gene: TRBJ1-1; V gene: TRBV2; clone size: NA; CDR3 DNA: TGTGCCAGCAGTGAGAGGAGTAACACTGAAGCTTTCTTT; CDR3 protein: CASSERSNTEAFF
D gene: NA; J gene: TRBJ2-6; V gene: TRBV11-2; clone size: NA; CDR3 DNA: TGTGCCAGCAGCCCCCGGACAGACCGCTCTGGGGCCAACGTCCTGACTTTC; CDR3 protein: CASSPRTDRSGANVLTF
D gene: NA; J gene: TRBJ2-2; V gene: TRBV6-1; clone size: NA; CDR3 DNA: TGTGCCAGCAGTGATGCCAGGGTCGGCACCGGGGAGCTGTTTTTT; CDR3 protein: CASSDARVGTGELFF
D gene: NA; J gene: TRBJ1-1; V gene: TRBV12-3/TRBV12-4; clone size: NA; CDR3 DNA: TGTGCCAGCAGTTTACGACAGGACACTGAAGCTTTCTTT; CDR3 protein: CASSLRQDTEAFF
D gene: NA; J gene: TRBJ2-5; V gene: TRBV4-1; clone size: NA; CDR3 DNA: TGCGCCAGCAGCCAGCAAAGCGTACAGGGTTTCCAAGAGACCCAGTACTTC; CDR3 protein: CASSQQSVQGFQETQYF